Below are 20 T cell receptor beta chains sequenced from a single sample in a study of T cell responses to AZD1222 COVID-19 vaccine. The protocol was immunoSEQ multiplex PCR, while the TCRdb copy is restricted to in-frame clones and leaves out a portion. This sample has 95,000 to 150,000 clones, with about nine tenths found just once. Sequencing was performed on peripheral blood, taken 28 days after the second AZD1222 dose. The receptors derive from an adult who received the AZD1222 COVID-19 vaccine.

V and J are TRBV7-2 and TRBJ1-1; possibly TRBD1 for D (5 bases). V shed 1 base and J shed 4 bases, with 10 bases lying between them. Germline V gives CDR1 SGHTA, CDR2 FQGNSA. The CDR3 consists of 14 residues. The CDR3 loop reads CASSLGGPGTEAFF. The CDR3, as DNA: TGTGCCAGCAGCTTAGGGGGCCCGGGCACTGAAGCTTTCTTT.

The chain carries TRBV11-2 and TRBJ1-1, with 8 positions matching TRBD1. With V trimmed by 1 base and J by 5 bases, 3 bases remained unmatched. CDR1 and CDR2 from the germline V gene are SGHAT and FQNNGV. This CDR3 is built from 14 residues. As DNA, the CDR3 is TGTGCCAGCAGCTTAGCCCGGACAGGGACTGAAGCTTTCTTT. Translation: CASSLARTGTEAFF.

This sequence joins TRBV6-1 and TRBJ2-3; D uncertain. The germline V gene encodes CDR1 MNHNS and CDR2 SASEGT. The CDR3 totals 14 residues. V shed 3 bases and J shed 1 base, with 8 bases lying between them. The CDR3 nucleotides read TGTGCCAGCAGTGATGAAGGTCGCACAGATACGCAGTATTTT. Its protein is CASSDEGRTDTQYF.

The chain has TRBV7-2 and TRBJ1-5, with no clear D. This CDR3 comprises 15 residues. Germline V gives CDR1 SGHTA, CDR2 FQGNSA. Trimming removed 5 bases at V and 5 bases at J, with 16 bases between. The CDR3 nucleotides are TGTGCCAGCAGCCAGGAGGGAGGGCGGGATCAGCCCCAGCATTTT. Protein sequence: CASSQEGGRDQPQHF.

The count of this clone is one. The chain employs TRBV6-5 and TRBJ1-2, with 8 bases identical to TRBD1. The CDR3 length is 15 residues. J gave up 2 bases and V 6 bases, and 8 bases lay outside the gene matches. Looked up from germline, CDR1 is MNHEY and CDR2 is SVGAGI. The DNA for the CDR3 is TGTGCCAGCAGGGGAGCAGGGGGCGACAACTATGGCTACACCTTC. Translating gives CASRGAGGDNYGYTF.

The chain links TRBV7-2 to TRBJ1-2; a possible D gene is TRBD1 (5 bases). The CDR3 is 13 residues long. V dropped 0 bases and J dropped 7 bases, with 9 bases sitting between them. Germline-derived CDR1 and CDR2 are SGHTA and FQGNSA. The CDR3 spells CASSLARDGGYTF. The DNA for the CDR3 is TGTGCCAGCAGCTTAGCGAGGGACGGTGGCTACACCTTC.

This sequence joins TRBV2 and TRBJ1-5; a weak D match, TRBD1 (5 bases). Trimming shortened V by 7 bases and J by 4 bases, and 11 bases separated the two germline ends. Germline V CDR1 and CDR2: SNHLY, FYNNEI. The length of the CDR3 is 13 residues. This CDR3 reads CASTRGANQPQHF. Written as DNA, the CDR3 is TGTGCCAGCACCCGAGGGGCGAATCAGCCCCAGCATTTT.

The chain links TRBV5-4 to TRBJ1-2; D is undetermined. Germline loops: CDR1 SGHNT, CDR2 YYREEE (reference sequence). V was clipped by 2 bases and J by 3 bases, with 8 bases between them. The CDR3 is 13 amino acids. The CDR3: CASSLSEDYGYTF. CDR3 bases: TGTGCCAGCAGCTTATCAGAAGACTATGGCTACACCTTC.

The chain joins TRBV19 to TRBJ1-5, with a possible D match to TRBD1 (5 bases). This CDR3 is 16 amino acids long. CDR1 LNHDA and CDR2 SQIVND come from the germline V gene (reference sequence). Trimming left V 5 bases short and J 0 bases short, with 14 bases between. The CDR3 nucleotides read TGTGCCAGTAGTTACGGGGGGGAGATTAGCAATCAGCCCCAGCATTTT. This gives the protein CASSYGGEISNQPQHF. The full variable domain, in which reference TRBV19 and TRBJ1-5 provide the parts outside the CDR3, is DGGITQSPKYLFRKEGQNVTLSCEQNLNHDAMYWYRQDPGQGLRLIYYSQIVNDFQKGDIAEGYSVSREKKESFPLTVTSAQKNPTAFYLCASSYGGEISNQPQHFGDGTRLSIL.

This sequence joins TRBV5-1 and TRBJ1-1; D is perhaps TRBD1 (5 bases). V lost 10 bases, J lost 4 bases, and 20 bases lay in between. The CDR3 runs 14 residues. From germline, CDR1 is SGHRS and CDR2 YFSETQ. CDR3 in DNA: TGCGCCTGCCGAAAAGGGACTGACTTCACTGAAGCTTTCTTT. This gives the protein CACRKGTDFTEAFF.

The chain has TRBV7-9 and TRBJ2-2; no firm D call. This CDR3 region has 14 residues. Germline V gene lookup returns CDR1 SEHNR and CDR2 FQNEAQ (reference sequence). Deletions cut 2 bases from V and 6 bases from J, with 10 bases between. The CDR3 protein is CASSLRRPPGELFF. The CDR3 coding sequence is TGTGCCAGCAGCTTACGCCGCCCCCCCGGGGAGCTGTTTTTT.

This CDR3 reads CASSQEGAAGNTIYF. The CDR3 DNA reads TGTGCCAGCAGCCAAGAAGGCGCGGCTGGAAACACCATATATTTT. The rearrangement links TRBV3-1 (or the pseudogene TRBV3-2) to TRBJ1-3, with D hard to call. The CDR3 spans 15 residues. Trimming shortened V by 0 bases and J by 2 bases, and 8 bases separated the two germline ends. Germline assignment: CDR1 LGHDT and CDR2 YNNKEL (reference sequence).

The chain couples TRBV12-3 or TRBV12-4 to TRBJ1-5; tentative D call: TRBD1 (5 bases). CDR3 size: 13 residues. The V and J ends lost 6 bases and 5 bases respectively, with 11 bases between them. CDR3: CASSQGYDQPQHF. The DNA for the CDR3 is TGTGCCAGCAGCCAGGGATATGATCAGCCCCAGCATTTT.

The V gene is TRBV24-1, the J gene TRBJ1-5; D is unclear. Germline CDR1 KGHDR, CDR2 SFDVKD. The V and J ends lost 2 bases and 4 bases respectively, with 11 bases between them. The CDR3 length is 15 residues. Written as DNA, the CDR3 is TGTGCCACCAGTGATTCCGCGGGCCCAAATCAGCCCCAGCATTTT. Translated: CATSDSAGPNQPQHF.

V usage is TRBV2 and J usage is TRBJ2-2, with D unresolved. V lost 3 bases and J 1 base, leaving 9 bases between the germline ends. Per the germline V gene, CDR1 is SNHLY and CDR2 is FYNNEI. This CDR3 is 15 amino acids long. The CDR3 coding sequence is TGTGCCAGCAGTGAGCAAGGGCTGAACACCGGGGAGCTGTTTTTT. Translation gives CASSEQGLNTGELFF.

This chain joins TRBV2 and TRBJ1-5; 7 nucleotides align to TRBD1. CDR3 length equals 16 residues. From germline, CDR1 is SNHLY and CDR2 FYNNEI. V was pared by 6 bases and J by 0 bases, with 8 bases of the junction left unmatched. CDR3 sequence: CASRRQGLYSNQPQHF. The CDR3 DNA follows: TGTGCCAGCAGACGACAGGGACTATATAGCAATCAGCCCCAGCATTTT.

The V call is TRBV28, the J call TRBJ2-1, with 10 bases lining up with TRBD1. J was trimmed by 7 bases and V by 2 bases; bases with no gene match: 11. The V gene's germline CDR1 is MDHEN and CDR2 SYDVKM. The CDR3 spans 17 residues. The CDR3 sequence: CASSLGDRGRGRNEQFF. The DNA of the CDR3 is TGTGCCAGCAGTTTAGGGGACAGGGGCCGCGGTAGGAATGAGCAGTTCTTC.

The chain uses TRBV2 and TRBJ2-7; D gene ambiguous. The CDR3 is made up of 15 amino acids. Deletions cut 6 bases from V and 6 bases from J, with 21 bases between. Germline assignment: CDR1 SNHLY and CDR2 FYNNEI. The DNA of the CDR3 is TGTGCCAGCAGCGAAAGGCAGGCGCAAGGGTTCGAGCAGTACTTC. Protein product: CASSERQAQGFEQYF. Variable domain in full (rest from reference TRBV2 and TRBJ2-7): EPEVTQTPSHQVTQMGQEVILRCVPISNHLYFYWYRQILGQKVEFLVSFYNNEISEKSEIFDDQFSVERPDGSNFTLKIRSTKLEDSAMYFCASSERQAQGFEQYFGPGTRLTVT.

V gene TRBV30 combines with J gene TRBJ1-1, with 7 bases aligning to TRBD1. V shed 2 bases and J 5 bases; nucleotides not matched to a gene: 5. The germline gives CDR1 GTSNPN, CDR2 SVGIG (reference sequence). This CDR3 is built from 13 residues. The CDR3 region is CAWSFPGGTEAFF. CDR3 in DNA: TGTGCCTGGAGTTTTCCAGGGGGGACTGAAGCTTTCTTT.

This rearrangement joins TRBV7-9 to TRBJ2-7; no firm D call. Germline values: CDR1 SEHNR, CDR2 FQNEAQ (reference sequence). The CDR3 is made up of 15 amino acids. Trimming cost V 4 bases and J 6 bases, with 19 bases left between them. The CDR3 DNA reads TGTGCCAGCAGCTCATGGACCGCCCGACTTGGCGAGCAGTACTTC. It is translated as CASSSWTARLGEQYF.